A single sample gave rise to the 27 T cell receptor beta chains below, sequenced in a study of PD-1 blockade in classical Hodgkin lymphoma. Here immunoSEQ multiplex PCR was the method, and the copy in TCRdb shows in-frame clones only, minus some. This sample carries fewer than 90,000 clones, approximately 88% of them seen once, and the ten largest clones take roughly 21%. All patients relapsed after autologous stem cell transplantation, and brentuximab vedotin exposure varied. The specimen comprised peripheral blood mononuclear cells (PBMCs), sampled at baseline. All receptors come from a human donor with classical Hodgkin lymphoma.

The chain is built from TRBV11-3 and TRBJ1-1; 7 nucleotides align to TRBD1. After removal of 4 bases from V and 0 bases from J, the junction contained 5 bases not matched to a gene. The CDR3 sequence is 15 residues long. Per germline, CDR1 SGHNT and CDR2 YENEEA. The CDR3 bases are TGTGCCAGCAGCTCTGGGGACAGCTTGAACACTGAAGCTTTCTTT. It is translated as CASSSGDSLNTEAFF.

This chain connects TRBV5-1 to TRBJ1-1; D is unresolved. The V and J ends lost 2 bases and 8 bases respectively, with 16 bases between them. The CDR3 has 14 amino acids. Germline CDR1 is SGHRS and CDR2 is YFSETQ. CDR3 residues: CASSLTEVGVEAFF. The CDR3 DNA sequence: TGCGCCAGCAGCTTAACTGAGGTGGGAGTGGAAGCTTTCTTT.

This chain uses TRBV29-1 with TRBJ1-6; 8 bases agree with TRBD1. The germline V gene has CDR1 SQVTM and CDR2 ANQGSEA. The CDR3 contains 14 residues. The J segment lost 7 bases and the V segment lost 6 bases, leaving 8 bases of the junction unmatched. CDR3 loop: CSVPYRTGNSPLHF. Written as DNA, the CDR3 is TGCAGCGTCCCTTACCGGACAGGGAATTCACCCCTCCACTTT.

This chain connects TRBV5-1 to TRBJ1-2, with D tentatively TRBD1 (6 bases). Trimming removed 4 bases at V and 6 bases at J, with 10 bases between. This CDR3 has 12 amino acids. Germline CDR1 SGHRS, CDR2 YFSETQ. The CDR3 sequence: CASSVQGNGYTF. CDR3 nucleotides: TGCGCCAGCAGCGTCCAGGGGAATGGCTACACCTTC.

The CDR3 DNA reads as TGTGCCAGCAGCGTGGACAGGGGGAATGAGCAGTTCTTC. It codes for CASSVDRGNEQFF. V is TRBV5-4 and J is TRBJ2-1; 10 bases map to TRBD1. Germline assignment: CDR1 SGHNT and CDR2 YYREEE (reference sequence). CDR3 length: 13 amino acids. V lost 4 bases, J lost 7 bases, and 2 bases stayed unmatched.

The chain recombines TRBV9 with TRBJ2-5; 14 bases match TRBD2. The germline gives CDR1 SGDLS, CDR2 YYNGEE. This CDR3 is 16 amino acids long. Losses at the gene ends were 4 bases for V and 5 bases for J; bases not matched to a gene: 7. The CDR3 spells CASSTSGLAGGETQYF. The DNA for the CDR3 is TGTGCCAGCAGCACGAGCGGACTAGCGGGAGGTGAGACCCAGTACTTC.

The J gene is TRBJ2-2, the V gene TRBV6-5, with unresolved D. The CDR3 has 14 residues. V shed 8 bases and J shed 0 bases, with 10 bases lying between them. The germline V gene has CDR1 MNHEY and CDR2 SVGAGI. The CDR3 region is CASYKRTNTGELFF. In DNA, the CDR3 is TGTGCCAGCTATAAAAGAACGAACACCGGGGAGCTGTTTTTT.

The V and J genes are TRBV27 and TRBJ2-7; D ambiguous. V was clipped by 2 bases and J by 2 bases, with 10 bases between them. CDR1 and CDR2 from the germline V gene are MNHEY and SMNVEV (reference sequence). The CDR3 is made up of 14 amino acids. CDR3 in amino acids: CASSLTMQPYEQYF. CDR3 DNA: TGTGCCAGCAGTTTAACTATGCAGCCCTACGAGCAGTACTTC.

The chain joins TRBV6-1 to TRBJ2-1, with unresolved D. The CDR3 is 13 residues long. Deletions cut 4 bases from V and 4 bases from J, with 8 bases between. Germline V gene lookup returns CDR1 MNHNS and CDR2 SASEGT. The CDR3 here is CASSAAGYNEQFF. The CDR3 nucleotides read TGTGCCAGCAGTGCAGCAGGTTACAATGAGCAGTTCTTC.

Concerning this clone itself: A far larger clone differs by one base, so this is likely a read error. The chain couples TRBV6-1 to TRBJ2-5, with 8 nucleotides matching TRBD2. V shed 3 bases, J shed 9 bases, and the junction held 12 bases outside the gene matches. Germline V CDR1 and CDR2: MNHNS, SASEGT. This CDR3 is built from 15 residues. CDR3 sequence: CASSEDPGLDSPQYF. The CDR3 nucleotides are TGTGCCAGCAGTGAGGATCCGGGACTAGACTCCCCCCAGTACTTC.

The CDR3, as DNA: TGTGCCAGCAGCTTGGAGGGGCCAAGGAGCTCCTACGAGCAGTACTTC. This translates into CASSLEGPRSSYEQYF. The genes are TRBV5-6 and TRBJ2-7; TRBD1 is a possible D gene (5 bases). The germline gives CDR1 SGHDT, CDR2 YYEEEE. The CDR3 runs 16 residues. The V end lost 0 bases, the J end lost 0 bases, and 13 bases lay between the germline ends. Filled out from reference TRBV5-6 and TRBJ2-7, the complete variable domain reads DAGVTQSPTHLIKTRGQQVTLRCSPKSGHDTVSWYQQALGQGPQFIFQYYEEEERQRGNFPDRFSGHQFPNYSSELNVNALLLGDSALYLCASSLEGPRSSYEQYFGPGTRLTVT.

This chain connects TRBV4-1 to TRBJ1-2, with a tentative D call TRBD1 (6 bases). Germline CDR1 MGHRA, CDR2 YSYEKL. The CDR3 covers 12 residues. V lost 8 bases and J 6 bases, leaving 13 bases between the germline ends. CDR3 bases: TGCGCCAGCGGCAGGGGAGGGGATGGCTACACCTTC. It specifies CASGRGGDGYTF.

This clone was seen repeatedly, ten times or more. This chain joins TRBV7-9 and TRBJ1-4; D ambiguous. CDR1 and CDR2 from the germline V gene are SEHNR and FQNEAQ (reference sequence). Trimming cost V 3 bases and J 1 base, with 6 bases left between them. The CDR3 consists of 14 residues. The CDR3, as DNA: TGTGCCAGCAGCTTCAGTGGAACTAATGAAAAACTGTTTTTT. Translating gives CASSFSGTNEKLFF.

The CDR3 region is CSVEFWSGRRREQFF. As DNA, the CDR3 is TGCAGCGTTGAGTTTTGGAGCGGGAGACGTCGTGAGCAGTTCTTC. The chain links TRBV29-1 to TRBJ2-1; TRBD2 aligns across 8 bases. Germline V gene lookup returns CDR1 SQVTM and CDR2 ANQGSEA. CDR3 length: 15 amino acids. With 3 bases clipped from V and 9 bases from J, the junction kept 13 bases outside the gene matches.

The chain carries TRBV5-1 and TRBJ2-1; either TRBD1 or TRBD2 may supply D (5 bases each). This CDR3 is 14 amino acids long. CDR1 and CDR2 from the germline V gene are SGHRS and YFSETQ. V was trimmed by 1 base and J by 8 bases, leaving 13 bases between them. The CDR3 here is CASSLTAGSDEQFF. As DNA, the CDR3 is TGCGCCAGCAGCTTGACTGCAGGGAGCGATGAGCAGTTCTTC.

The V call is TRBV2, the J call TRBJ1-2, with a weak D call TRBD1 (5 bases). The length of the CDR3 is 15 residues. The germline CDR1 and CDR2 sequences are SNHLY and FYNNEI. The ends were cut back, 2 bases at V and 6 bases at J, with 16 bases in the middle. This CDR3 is CASSERASRAHGYTF. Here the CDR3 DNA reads TGTGCCAGCAGTGAAAGAGCGAGCAGGGCCCATGGCTACACCTTC.

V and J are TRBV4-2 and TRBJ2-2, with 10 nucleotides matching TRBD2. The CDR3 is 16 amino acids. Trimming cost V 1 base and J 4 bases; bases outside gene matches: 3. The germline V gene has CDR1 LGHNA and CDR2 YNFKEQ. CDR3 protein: CASSQVSGRATGELFF. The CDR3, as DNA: TGTGCCAGCAGCCAAGTCAGCGGGAGGGCCACCGGGGAGCTGTTTTTT.

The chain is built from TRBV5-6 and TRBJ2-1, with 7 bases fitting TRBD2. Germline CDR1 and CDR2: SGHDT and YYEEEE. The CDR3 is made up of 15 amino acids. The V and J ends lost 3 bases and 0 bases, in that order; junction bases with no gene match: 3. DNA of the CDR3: TGTGCCAGCAGCTCCGGGAGGTTCTCCTACAATGAGCAGTTCTTC. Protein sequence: CASSSGRFSYNEQFF.

For the CDR3, the DNA is TGTGCCTGGGGGACACCAGGGTTTGGGGCCAACGTCCTGACTTTC. Translation gives CAWGTPGFGANVLTF. V gene TRBV30 combines with J gene TRBJ2-6, with D possibly being TRBD1 (6 bases). The germline CDR1 and CDR2 sequences are GTSNPN and SVGIG (reference sequence). With 5 bases removed from V and 3 bases from J, the gap between germline ends came to 14 bases. This CDR3 is 15 amino acids long.

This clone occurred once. The chain's CDR3 is CATSRPWGLLAAPTDTQYF. The CDR3 DNA sequence: TGTGCCACCAGCAGACCCTGGGGGTTACTAGCGGCACCCACAGATACGCAGTATTTT. The chain joins TRBV15 to TRBJ2-3, with 8 bases aligning to TRBD2. The ends lost 2 bases at V and 2 bases at J; junction bases unmatched: 15. Germline V lookup: CDR1 LNHNV, CDR2 YYDKDF (reference sequence). The CDR3 spans 19 residues.

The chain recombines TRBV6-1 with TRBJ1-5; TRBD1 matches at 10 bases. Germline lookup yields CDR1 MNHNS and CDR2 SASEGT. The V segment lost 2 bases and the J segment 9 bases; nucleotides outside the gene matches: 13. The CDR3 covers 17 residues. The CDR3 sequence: CASSEIVGTGVLRPQHF. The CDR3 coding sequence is TGTGCCAGCAGTGAAATCGTCGGGACAGGGGTGCTGAGGCCCCAGCATTTT.

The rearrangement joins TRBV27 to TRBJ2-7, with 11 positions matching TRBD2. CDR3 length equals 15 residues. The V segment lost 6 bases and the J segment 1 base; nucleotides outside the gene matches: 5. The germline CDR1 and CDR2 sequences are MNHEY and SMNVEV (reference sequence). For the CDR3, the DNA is TGTGCCAGCAGGCCTCTAGCGGGGGGATCCTACGAGCAGTACTTC. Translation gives CASRPLAGGSYEQYF.

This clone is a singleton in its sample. The chain's CDR3 is CASSSQGSYEQYF. CDR3 DNA sequence: TGTGCCAGCAGTTCCCAGGGGTCCTACGAGCAGTACTTC. The chain joins TRBV6-6 to TRBJ2-7; D perhaps matches TRBD1 (6 bases). The germline CDR1 and CDR2 sequences are MNHNY and SVGAGI (reference sequence). Trimming took 4 bases from V and 1 from J, leaving 8 bases between them. This CDR3 is 13 amino acids long.

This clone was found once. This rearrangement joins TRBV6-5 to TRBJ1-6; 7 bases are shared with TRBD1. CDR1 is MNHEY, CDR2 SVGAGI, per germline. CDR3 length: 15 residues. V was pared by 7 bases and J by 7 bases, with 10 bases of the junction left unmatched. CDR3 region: CASTKDPGQNSPLHF. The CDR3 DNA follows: TGTGCCAGCACCAAAGACCCGGGACAGAATTCACCCCTCCACTTT.

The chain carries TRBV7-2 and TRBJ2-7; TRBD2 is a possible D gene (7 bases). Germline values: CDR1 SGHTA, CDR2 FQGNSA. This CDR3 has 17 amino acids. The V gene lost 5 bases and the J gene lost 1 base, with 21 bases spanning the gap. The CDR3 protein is CASSRGARGARSYEQYF. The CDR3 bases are TGTGCCAGCAGCCGAGGAGCCCGGGGGGCGCGGTCCTACGAGCAGTACTTC.

The CDR3 DNA reads as TGTGCCAGCAGCTTGGGCAGGGGGTATCAGCCCCAGCATTTT. Encoded protein: CASSLGRGYQPQHF. The chain links TRBV5-6 to TRBJ1-5, with TRBD1 identical over 7 bases. With 0 bases clipped from V and 5 bases from J, the junction kept 2 bases outside the gene matches. Germline V gene lookup returns CDR1 SGHDT and CDR2 YYEEEE. This CDR3 region has 14 residues.

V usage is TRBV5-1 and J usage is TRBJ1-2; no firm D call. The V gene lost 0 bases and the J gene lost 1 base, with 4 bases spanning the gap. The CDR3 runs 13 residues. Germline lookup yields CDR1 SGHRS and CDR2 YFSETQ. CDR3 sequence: CASSLDSNYGYTF. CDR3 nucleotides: TGCGCCAGCAGCTTGGACAGTAACTATGGCTACACCTTC.